Detailed here is one T cell receptor (beta chain). Its specificity is not known. Deletions cut 0 bases from V and 5 bases from J, with 8 bases between. CDR1 and CDR2 (germline): SGHNT, YYREEE (reference sequence). CDR3 size: 13 residues. The sorted-subset replicate PCRs were given roughly 200 ng DNA, which is around 29,000 T cell genomes. Repertoires were generated with immunoSEQ multiplex PCR, while TCRdb's copy carries only in-frame clones and drops some. The table has 1,500,000 or so clones, over 95% seen once. These data come from a study of shared clonotypes between healthy human individuals. Across the study: Per donor, three plates held CD4 naive cells, three held CD4 memory, two held CD8 naive and one held CD8 memory. General observations from the study: In general, naive subsets displayed greater estimated richness than memory subsets did. Some clonotypes were shared by all four sorted-subset donors, while others were not shared. The non-shared ones had lower generation probabilities than the shared ones.

The sequenced sample was naive CD4+ T cells sorted from blood. Subset specified: CD45RA+ positively selected. This clonotype was obtained from a man between 25 and 39 years old in good health. This sequence joins TRBV5-4 and TRBJ1-1; D unclear. DNA of the CDR3: TGTGCCAGCAGCTTGGCCTCGAGGACTGAAGCTTTCTTT. Protein sequence: CASSLASRTEAFF.